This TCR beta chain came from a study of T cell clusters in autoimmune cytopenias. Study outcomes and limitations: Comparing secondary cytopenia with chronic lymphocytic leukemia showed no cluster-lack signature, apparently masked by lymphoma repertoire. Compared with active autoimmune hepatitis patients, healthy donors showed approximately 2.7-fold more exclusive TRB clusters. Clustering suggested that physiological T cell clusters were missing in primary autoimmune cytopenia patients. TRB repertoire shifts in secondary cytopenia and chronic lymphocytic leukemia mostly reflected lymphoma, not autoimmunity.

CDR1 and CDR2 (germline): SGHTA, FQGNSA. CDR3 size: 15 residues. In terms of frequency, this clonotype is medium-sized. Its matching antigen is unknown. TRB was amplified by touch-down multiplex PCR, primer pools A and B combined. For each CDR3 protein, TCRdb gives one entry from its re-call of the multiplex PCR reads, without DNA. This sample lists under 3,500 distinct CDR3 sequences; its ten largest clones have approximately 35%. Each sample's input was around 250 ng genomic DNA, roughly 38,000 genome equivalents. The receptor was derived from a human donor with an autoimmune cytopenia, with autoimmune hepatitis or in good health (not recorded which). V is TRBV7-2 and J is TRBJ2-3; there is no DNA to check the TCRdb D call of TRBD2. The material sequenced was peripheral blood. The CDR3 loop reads CASSPKRLGADTQYF.